Sequencing of this T cell receptor beta chain was carried out in a study of blood T cell repertoires in COVID-19. Across the whole study: Acute and convalescent COVID-19 samples came from the United States, Italy and Spain. PBMCs, B-cell-depleted T cells, or T cells provided the cDNA or gDNA that made up the material.

Unmatched junction bases numbered 6, after V lost 6 bases and J lost 2 bases. The CDR3 is 16 amino acids. Germline V gene data show CDR1 as ENHRY and CDR2 as SYGVKD. Some clones are missing from TCRdb's copy, which holds only in-frame ones; the method was immunoSEQ multiplex PCR. The sample has 200,000 to 250,000 clones, less than 85% seen once. The chain links TRBV10-3 to TRBJ2-3, with 12 bases lining up with TRBD2. The receptor comes from a woman aged 80 or older with acute or convalescent COVID-19. The sequenced material came from peripheral blood. The CDR3 DNA follows: TGTGCCATCAGGAAGACTAGCGGGGGATACACAGATACGCAGTATTTT. As protein: CAIRKTSGGYTDTQYF.